Sequencing of this TCR beta chain was carried out in a study of blood T cell repertoires in COVID-19. Study-wide background: Acute-phase and convalescent COVID-19 samples originated in the United States, Italy and Spain. Nucleic acid was either cDNA or gDNA, and it came from T cells, B-cell-depleted T cells, or PBMCs.

V lost 6 bases, J lost 4 bases, and 30 bases lay in between. This CDR3 has 20 residues. The germline V gene encodes CDR1 LGHDT and CDR2 YNNKEL (reference sequence). Profiled with immunoSEQ multiplex PCR; TCRdb holds only in-frame clones, not every one. Of 300,000 to 350,000 clones in the sample, roughly 87% were seen once. Those enrolled in Seattle joined during active infection and were followed longitudinally afterward. The sequence was collected from a young man with COVID-19, enrolled during active disease. V is TRBV3-1 (or the pseudogene TRBV3-2) and J is TRBJ1-4; D is unclear. Sequencing was carried out using peripheral blood. CDR3: CASRGVGYGGLSSLNEKLFF. The CDR3, as DNA: TGTGCCAGCAGAGGCGTAGGGTACGGAGGGTTATCCTCCCTTAATGAAAAACTGTTTTTT.